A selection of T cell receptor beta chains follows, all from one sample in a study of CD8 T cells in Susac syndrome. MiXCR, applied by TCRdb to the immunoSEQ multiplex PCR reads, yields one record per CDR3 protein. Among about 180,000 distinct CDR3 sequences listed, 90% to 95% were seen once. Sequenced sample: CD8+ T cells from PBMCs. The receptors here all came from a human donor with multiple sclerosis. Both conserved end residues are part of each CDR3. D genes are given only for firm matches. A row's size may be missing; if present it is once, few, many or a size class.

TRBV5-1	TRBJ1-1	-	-	TGCGCCAGCAGGCTACGTCCGTTTGTGAACACTGAAGCTTTCTTT	CASRLRPFVNTEAFF
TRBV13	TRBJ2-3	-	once	TGTGCCAGCAACCGACTAAAAAGCACAGATACGCAGTATTTT	CASNRLKSTDTQYF
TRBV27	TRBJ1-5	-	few	TGTGCCAGCAGTTTACAGTCAAATCAGCCCCAGCATTTT	CASSLQSNQPQHF
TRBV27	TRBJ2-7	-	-	TGTGCCAGCACCTTAACCCGGGGGTTTTTCGAGCAGTACTTC	CASTLTRGFFEQYF
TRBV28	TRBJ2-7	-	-	TGTGCCAGCAGTCCGACAGAAACTAGCTTCTACGAGCAGTACTTC	CASSPTETSFYEQYF
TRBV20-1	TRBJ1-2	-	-	TGCAGTGCTCTCGGGTCCGACTATGGCTACACCTTC	CSALGSDYGYTF
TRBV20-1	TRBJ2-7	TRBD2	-	TGCAGTGCCGAAGTTTCGGGAGGGCTGTACGAGCAGTACTTC	CSAEVSGGLYEQYF
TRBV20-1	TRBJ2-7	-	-	TGCAGTGCTAGAGATTTGCCAGGGGACTCCTACGAGCAGTACTTC	CSARDLPGDSYEQYF
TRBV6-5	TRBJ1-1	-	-	TGTGCCAGCAGTTACTCCCTGGGCACTGAAGCTTTCTTT	CASSYSLGTEAFF
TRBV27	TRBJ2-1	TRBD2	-	TGTGCCAGCAGTTTACCCGGGGGGACCTACAATGAGCAGTTCTTC	CASSLPGGTYNEQFF
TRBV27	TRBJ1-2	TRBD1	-	TGTGCCAGCAGAACAGGGGGCCCCTATGGCTACACCTTC	CASRTGGPYGYTF
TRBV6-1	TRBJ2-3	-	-	TGTGCCACCATGACATTGGCAGGGTTGGGCACAGATACGCAGTATTTT	CATMTLAGLGTDTQYF
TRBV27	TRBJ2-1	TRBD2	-	TGTGCCAGCGGTAGCGGGATTTACAATGAGCAGTTCTTC	CASGSGIYNEQFF
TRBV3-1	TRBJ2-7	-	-	TGTGCCAGCAGCCACCTTGACGGAGGGGGCGAGCAGTACTTC	CASSHLDGGGEQYF
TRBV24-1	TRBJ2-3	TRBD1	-	TGTGCCACCAGTGACCCGATGGGGACAGATCAGTATTTT	CATSDPMGTDQYF
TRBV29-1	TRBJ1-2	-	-	TGCAGCGTAAACTTAAAAGAGGGGGGCGGCTACACCTTC	CSVNLKEGGGYTF
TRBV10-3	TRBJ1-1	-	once	TGTGCCATCAATGGGGAAATGAACACTGAAGCTTTCTTT	CAINGEMNTEAFF
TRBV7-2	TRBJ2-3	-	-	TGTGCCAGCAGCTTAGATGGGACTGCCGCAGATACGCAGTATTTT	CASSLDGTAADTQYF
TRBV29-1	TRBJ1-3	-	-	TGCAGCGTTGAACAGGACACCATATATTTT	CSVEQDTIYF
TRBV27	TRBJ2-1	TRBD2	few	TGTGCCAGCAGTCCTGGACTAGCGGGAGGGTACAATGAGCAGTTCTTC	CASSPGLAGGYNEQFF
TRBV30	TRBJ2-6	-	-	TGTGCCTGGAGTGAGGGGACCGGGGCCAACGTCCTGACTTTC	CAWSEGTGANVLTF
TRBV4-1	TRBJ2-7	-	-	TGCGCCAGCAGCCCCCCCGTGAGAGCATCCTCCTACGAGCAGTACTTC	CASSPPVRASSYEQYF
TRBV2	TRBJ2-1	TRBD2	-	TGTGCCAGCAGTGAAGGGCTAGCGGCCTGGTCGTTCTTC	CASSEGLAAWSFF
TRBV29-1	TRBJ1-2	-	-	TGCAGCGTGGAGGACAGATTATATGGCTACACCTTC	CSVEDRLYGYTF
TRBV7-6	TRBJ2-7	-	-	TGTGCCAGCAGCTTAGCTGTCGAGATCAGTCCTCACGAGCAGTACTTC	CASSLAVEISPHEQYF
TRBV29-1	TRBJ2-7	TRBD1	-	TGCAGCGTTGATCTTGGACAGGGGTCCTACGAGCAGTACTTC	CSVDLGQGSYEQYF
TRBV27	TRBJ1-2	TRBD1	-	TGTGCCAGCAGCCTAACAGGGGGTGGTGGCTACACCTTC	CASSLTGGGGYTF
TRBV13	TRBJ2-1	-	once	TGTGCCAGCAGCGAAACGTTGGAGCAGTTCTTC	CASSETLEQFF
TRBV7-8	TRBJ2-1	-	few	TGTGCCAGCAGCTCCTCCCTGGAGCAGTTCTTC	CASSSSLEQFF
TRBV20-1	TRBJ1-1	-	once	TGCAGTGCTAGATCCCGGGCCGGCGAGGCCATGAACACTGAAGCTTTCTTT	CSARSRAGEAMNTEAFF
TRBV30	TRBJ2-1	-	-	TGTGCCTGGAGTAGCTCCTACAATGAGCAGTTCTTC	CAWSSSYNEQFF
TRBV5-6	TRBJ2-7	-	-	TGTGCCAGCAGCTTGGGAGACAGTTTCTCCGAGCAGTACTTC	CASSLGDSFSEQYF